This T cell receptor beta chain derives from a study of T cells in Graves' hyperthyroidism and ophthalmopathy (dated by TCRdb to about 2019). About the full investigation: Peripheral blood was sampled at the time of initial diagnosis, prior to any treatment. To identify TCR V-J signatures that set the groups apart, the researchers used a discovery cohort of about a hundred patients, made up of 43 with Graves' ophthalmopathy and about 55 with stable Graves' hyperthyroidism. Thyroid tissue and blood T-cell repertoires from over 5 Graves' hyperthyroidism patients were also compared in the study. The paper describes TCR Vbeta CDR3 sequencing of 135 peripheral blood samples, made up of about 41 ophthalmopathy patients, 70 to 75 hyperthyroidism patients and 17 progressor patients. The 100 discovery patients were divided at random into training and test sets in a 7:3 ratio. After blood sampling, hyperthyroidism patients were treated with methimazole at a starting dose of 30 mg daily, and ophthalmopathy patients were treated with high-dose intravenous methylprednisolone. An independent validation cohort of under 20 hyperthyroidism patients and about 16 patients who later progressed to ophthalmopathy tested prospective prediction of ophthalmopathy. General conclusions and limits of the study: Sample size was not statistically predetermined, and blinding of investigators to group allocation was not performed. In validation, the model predicted progression to ophthalmopathy a median of about 6 months before onset, with 70% to 71% sensitivity and about 75% specificity. Most expanded thyroid clonotypes (frequency above 0.001) were also found in blood, which suggests that blood repertoires may mirror thyroid immune responses. A model built on a 13 V-J signature distinguished ophthalmopathy from stable hyperthyroidism, reaching 87.88% sensitivity and 81.08% specificity in cross-validation and 80%/75% in testing.

A patient counted as having stable Graves' hyperthyroidism if no progression to ophthalmopathy occurred over 18 months of follow-up. Hyperthyroidism patients were newly diagnosed, had a disease duration of under 2 months, and were aged 18 to 65 years. The study excluded patients with uncontrolled infections, other autoimmune diseases, pregnancy or lactation. Clinical symptoms, serum thyroxine and TRAb, thyroid ultrasound, and orbital computed tomography formed the basis for the diagnoses. PBMCs were separated from approximately 9.9 ml of fresh peripheral blood using Ficoll-Paque density gradient centrifugation. Total RNA was extracted with Trizol reagent, and quality was checked on an Agilent 2100 Bioanalyzer. Germline trimming: 5 bases from V, 5 bases from J; junction bases outside gene matches: 5. CDR1 and CDR2 were assigned from the germline V gene as ENHRY and SYGVKD. From the cysteine up to the phenylalanine, the CDR3 has a length of 14 residues. Only the CDR3 DNA stays, 42 bases, in frame from base 1.

As concerns this clonotype: It lacks a known antigen. Qualities for individual bases were not recorded, and no much larger clone is one base off.

TCR beta CDR3 regions were amplified from RNA transcripts. A first-round RT-PCR of the TCR CDR3 used the HTBI primer set with the Qiagen OneStep RT-PCR kit. Libraries were constructed in a second round of multiplex PCR, after which size selection and purification were performed. Sequencing of the libraries was done on an Illumina HiSeq2000 using paired-end 100 bp reads. The study's processing was this. Raw data were processed with SOAPnuke, discarding reads with adapters, uncalled bases, mean Phred below 15, or no exact constant-primer or identifier match. High-quality paired reads were merged with COPE v1.2.5, and unique nucleotide sequences were defined as clonotypes. MiTCR v1.1 was used to align clonotypes to the IMGT TRBV, TRBD and TRBJ reference segments. Analysis was restricted to V-J combinations with a frequency above 0.0001, which covered 98% to 99.2% of repertoires. A TCS score was defined as the ratio between F50 (clonal expansion) and ExV (chaos), using BLOSUM62-based TCRdist between CDR3 peptides within each V-J. Welch's t-statistics and random forest reduced approximately 520 V-J features to 13, which were used in a naive Bayes classifier (R e1071). TCRdb reprocessing: public reads trimmed at Q25 with fastp, clones called with MiXCR, in-frame beta chains kept. Rows with a matching CDR3 protein are joined into one entry that keeps the most common DNA and genes. The V and J calls, along with clone size, are taken from TCRdb and not from the paper's own processing. This sample lists about 400,000 distinct CDR3 sequences; just under 15% were detected once. Around a third of the sample belongs to the ten largest clones.

The sample consisted of blood. The sequence was collected from a woman aged 25-40 years with Graves' hyperthyroidism. The sequence is built from TRBV10-3 and TRBJ2-1; TRBD2 lines up with 8 middle nucleotides. The nucleotide sequence reads TGTGCCATCAGTTCCTCGACTAGCGACAATGAGCAGTTCTTC. This encodes CAISSSTSDNEQFF.